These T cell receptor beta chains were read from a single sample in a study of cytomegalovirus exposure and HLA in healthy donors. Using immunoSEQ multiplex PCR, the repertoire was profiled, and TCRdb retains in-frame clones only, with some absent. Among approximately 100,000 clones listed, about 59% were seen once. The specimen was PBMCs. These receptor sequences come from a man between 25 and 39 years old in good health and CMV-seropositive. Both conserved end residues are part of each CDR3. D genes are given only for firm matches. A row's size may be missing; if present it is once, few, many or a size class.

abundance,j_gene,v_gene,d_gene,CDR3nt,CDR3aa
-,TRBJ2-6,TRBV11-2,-,TGTGCCAGCAGCGCATTGCGGGACAGAAACCCCGGGGCCAACGTCCTGACTTTC,CASSALRDRNPGANVLTF
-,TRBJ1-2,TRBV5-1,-,TGCGCCAGCAGTGAGTTGGGGGGTCTCTATGGCTACACCTTC,CASSELGGLYGYTF
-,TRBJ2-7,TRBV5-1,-,TGCGCCAGCAGCTTGGTCGACTCCGAGCAGTACTTC,CASSLVDSEQYF
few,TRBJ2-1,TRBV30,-,TGTGCCTGGAGTGTTGCTAACCGCGGTGAGCAGTTCTTC,CAWSVANRGEQFF
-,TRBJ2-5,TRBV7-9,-,TGTTCCAGCAGCCCTCCACCCGGCGGCAGTCAAGAGACCCAGTACTTC,CSSSPPPGGSQETQYF
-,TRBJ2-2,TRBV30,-,TGTGCCTGGAGTTGGGGCGACAGTAACACCGGGGAGCTGTTTTTT,CAWSWGDSNTGELFF
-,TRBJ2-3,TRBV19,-,TGTGCCAGTATCTCCCAGGGTGAAGATACGCAGTATTTT,CASISQGEDTQYF
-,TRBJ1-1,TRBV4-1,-,TGCGCCAGCAGCCCCAGGGTCGACTTTGAAGCTTTCTTT,CASSPRVDFEAFF
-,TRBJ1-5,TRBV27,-,TGTGCCAGCAGTTTAAGCGGGGCCTGGGGGCAGCCCCAGCATTTT,CASSLSGAWGQPQHF
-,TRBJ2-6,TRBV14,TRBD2,TGTGCCAGCAGCTTTCGACTAGCGGTTAACTCTGGGGCCAACGTCCTGACTTTC,CASSFRLAVNSGANVLTF
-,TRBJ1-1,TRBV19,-,TGTGCCAGTACCCCGGGAGCTTTCTTT,CASTPGAFF
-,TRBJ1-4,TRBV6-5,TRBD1,TGTGCCAGCAGAGCTGGACAGGGAGAGAAACTGTTTTTT,CASRAGQGEKLFF
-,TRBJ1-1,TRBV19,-,TGTGCCAGTAGTATTTCAAGGGGGAACACTGAAGCTTTCTTT,CASSISRGNTEAFF
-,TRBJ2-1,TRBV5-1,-,TGCGCCAGCAGCTCTTCGGCGCCCCGGGGTGAGCAGTTCTTC,CASSSSAPRGEQFF
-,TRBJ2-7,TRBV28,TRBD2,TGTGCCAGCAGTACCCGGGGAGGGCGCACCGAGCAGTACTTC,CASSTRGGRTEQYF
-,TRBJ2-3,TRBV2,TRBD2,TGTGCCAGCAGTGACCCTAGCGGGGAAAGTATAGATACGCAGTATTTT,CASSDPSGESIDTQYF
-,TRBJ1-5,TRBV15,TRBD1,TGTGCCACCAGCACCTTCGGACAGGGTAGCAATCAGCCCCAGCATTTT,CATSTFGQGSNQPQHF
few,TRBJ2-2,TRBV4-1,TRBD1,TGCGCCAGCAGCGATCCGACAGGGTGGACAACCGGGGAGCTGTTTTTT,CASSDPTGWTTGELFF
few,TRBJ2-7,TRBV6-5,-,TGTGCCAGCAGCTCCCCGGGGAGCGAGCAGTACTTC,CASSSPGSEQYF
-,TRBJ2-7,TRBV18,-,TGTGCCAGCTCACCGGCCGGGATCCTCGCCTACGAGCAGTACTTC,CASSPAGILAYEQYF
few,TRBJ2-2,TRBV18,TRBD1,TGTGCCAGCTCACGACAGGGGAACACCGGGGAGCTGTTTTTT,CASSRQGNTGELFF
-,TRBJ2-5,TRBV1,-,TGCACCAGCAGCCAGGGCGAGATATACACTGAGACCCAGTACTTC,CTSSQGEIYTETQYF
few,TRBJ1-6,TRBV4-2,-,TGTGCCAGCAGCCAAGGTGACAGGTTCCTCAACTCCCTCCACTTT,CASSQGDRFLNSLHF
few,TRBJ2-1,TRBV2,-,TGTGCCAGCAGTGGCGGGGTGGAGAGGCATGAGCAGTTCTTC,CASSGGVERHEQFF
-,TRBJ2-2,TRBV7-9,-,TGTTCCACCCCCCGACAGTTATCCACCGGGGAGCTGTTTTTT,CSTPRQLSTGELFF
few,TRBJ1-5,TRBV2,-,TGTGCCAGCAGTGACGAGAGGGGGAATCAGCCCCAGCATTTT,CASSDERGNQPQHF
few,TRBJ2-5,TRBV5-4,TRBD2,TGTGCCAGCAGCGGGGGGACTAGCGTTGGTTTGGAGACCCAGTACTTC,CASSGGTSVGLETQYF
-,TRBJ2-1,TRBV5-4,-,TGTGCCAGCAGCGCGACAGGATTCGATGAGCAGTTCTTC,CASSATGFDEQFF
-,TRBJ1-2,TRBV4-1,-,TGCGCCAGCAGCCAAGATTTCAGCGGGAACTATGGCTACACCTTC,CASSQDFSGNYGYTF
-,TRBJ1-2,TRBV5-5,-,TGTGCCAGCAGCCCTGGTCCAGCCACAGCTAACTATGGCTACACCTTC,CASSPGPATANYGYTF
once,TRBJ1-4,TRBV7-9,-,TGTGCCAGCAGCTCCGTCGGGACGGAGGGTGAAAAACTGTTTTTT,CASSSVGTEGEKLFF
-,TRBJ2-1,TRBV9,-,TGTGCCAGCAGCTGGACAGACGGAACCTCCTACAATGAGCAGTTCTTC,CASSWTDGTSYNEQFF
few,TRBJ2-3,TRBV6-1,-,TGTGCCAGCAGTCCCCTGGTCAGTTTCACAGATACGCAGTATTTT,CASSPLVSFTDTQYF
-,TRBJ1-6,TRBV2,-,TGTGCCAGCAGGCCCCGGGGGGTGGGTTCACCCCTCCACTTT,CASRPRGVGSPLHF
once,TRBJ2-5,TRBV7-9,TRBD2,TGTGCCAGCAGCTTAGCTCTGGCTAGCGGGGGGGAAGAGACCCAGTACTTC,CASSLALASGGEETQYF
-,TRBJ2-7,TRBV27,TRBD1,TGTGCCAGCAGTTCAGGACAGGGTCCCTACGAGCAGTACTTC,CASSSGQGPYEQYF
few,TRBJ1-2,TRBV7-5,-,TGTGCCAGAACCGAACTTGGCTACACCTTC,CARTELGYTF
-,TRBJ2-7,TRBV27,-,TGTGCCAGCAGCTCCTCACCGGGACTCACGGCCTACGAGCAGTACTTC,CASSSSPGLTAYEQYF
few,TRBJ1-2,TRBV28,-,TGTGCCAGCAGTTTATACGGGGGTGACTATGGCTACACCTTC,CASSLYGGDYGYTF
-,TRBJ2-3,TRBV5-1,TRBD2,TGCGCCAGCAGCCCCGGACTAGCGACTAGCACAGATACGCAGTATTTT,CASSPGLATSTDTQYF
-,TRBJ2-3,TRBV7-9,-,TGTGCCAGCAGCCCCGCCACCAGGGGCAGCCCCACAGATACGCAGTATTTT,CASSPATRGSPTDTQYF
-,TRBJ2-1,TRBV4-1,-,TGCGCCAGCAGCCAGTCAGGGTACAATGAGCAGTTCTTC,CASSQSGYNEQFF
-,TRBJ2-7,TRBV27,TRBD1,TGTGCCAGCAGTTTGTTAGGGACAGGGGGTTACGAGCAGTACTTC,CASSLLGTGGYEQYF
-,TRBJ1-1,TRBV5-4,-,TGTGCCAGCAGCGGGGGGGGGAACACTGAAGCTTTCTTT,CASSGGGNTEAFF
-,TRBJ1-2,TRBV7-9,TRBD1,TGTGCCAGCAGCTTAGTGGACAGGGAGGATGGCTACACCTTC,CASSLVDREDGYTF
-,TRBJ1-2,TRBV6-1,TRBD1,TGTGCCAGCAGTCTCCGGACAGGGGTAGTCGGCTACACCTTC,CASSLRTGVVGYTF
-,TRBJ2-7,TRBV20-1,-,TGCAGTGCTAAACAGCTCTACGAGCAGTACTTC,CSAKQLYEQYF
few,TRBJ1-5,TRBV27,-,TGTGCCAGCAGTTCGGAGGGAAATCAGCCCCAGCATTTT,CASSSEGNQPQHF
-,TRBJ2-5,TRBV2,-,TGTGCCAGCAGCTACCAAGAGACCCAGTACTTC,CASSYQETQYF
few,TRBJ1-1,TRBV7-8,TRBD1,TGTGCCAGCAGCTTAATCTCAGGGGGCTGGGGGTACACTGAAGCTTTCTTT,CASSLISGGWGYTEAFF
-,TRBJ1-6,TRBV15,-,TGTGCCACCAGCAGGGCGCAGGGATCTGACTTAACCCACTTT,CATSRAQGSDLTHF
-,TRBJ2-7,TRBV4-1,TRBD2,TGCGCCAGCAGCCAAGATCCGGGGGGGAATGAGCAGTACTTC,CASSQDPGGNEQYF
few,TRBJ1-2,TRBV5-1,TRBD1,TGCGCCAGCAGCTTGTCGGGACAGGGAGGGAGCTACACCTTC,CASSLSGQGGSYTF
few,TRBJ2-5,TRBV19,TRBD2,TGTGCCAGTAGTGCGGGGGGGAGTAAGACCCAGTACTTC,CASSAGGSKTQYF
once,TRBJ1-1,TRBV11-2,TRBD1,TGTGCCAGCAGCTTGGTGACAGGGCTGAACACTGAAGCTTTCTTT,CASSLVTGLNTEAFF